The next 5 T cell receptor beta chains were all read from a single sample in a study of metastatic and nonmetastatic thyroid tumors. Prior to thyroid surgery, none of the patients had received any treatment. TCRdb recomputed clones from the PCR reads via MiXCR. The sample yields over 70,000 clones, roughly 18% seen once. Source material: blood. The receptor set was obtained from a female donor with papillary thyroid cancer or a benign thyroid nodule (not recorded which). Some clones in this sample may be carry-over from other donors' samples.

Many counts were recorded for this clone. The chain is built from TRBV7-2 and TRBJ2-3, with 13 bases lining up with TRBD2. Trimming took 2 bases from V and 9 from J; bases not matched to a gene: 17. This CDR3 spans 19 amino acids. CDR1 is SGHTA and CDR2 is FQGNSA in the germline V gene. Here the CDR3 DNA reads TGTGCCAGCAGCTTATCCCAGATCCGGCCGGGACTAGCGGGAATCACGCAGTATTTT. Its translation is CASSLSQIRPGLAGITQYF.

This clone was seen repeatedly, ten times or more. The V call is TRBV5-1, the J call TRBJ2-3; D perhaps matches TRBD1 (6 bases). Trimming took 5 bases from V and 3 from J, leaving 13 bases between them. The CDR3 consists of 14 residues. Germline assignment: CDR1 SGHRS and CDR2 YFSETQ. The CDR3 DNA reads TGCGCCAGCAGTCGGGCCACAGGGACAGATACGCAGTATTTT. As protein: CASSRATGTDTQYF.

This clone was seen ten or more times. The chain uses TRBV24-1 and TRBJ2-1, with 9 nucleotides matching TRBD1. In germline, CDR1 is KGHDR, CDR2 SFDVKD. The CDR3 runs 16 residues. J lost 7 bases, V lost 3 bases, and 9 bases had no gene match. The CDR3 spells CATSDTGTGIGNEQFF. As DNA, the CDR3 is TGTGCCACCAGTGATACCGGGACAGGGATCGGGAATGAGCAGTTCTTC.

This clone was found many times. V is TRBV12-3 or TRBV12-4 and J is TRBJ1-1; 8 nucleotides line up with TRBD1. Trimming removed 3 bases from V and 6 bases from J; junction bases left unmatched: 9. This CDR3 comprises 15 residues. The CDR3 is CASSFGTGGLAEAFF. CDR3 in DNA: TGTGCCAGCAGTTTTGGGACAGGTGGGTTGGCTGAAGCTTTCTTT.

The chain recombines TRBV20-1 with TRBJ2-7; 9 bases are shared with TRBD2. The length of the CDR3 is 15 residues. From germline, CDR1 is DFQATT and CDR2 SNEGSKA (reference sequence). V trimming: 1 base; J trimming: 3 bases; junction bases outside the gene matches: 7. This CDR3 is CSARGKREVSYEQYF. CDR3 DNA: TGCAGTGCTAGAGGGAAGCGGGAGGTAAGCTACGAGCAGTACTTC.